The clone carrying this T cell receptor (beta chain) was found once. Repertoires were generated with immunoSEQ multiplex PCR, while TCRdb's copy carries only in-frame clones and drops some. The sample consists of some 70,000 clones, roughly 90% of them appearing once. Germline V gene data show CDR1 as SNHLY and CDR2 as FYNNEI. This CDR3 contains 17 residues. The V end was cut by 4 bases, the J end by 7 bases, with 23 bases between. This sample was taken from a study of OX40 agonist ivuxolimab in advanced cancers. This TCR derives from an adult with an advanced solid tumor such as melanoma, head and neck, liver or kidney cancer. V usage is TRBV2 and J usage is TRBJ2-1, with D maybe TRBD2 (6 bases). This specimen was CD4+ or CD8+ T cells sorted from blood, taken in a trial of the OX40 agonist ivuxolimab. CDR3 protein: CASSGFPGPGGGNEQFF. The CDR3 bases are TGTGCCAGCAGTGGTTTCCCGGGCCCCGGGGGTGGGAATGAGCAGTTCTTC. Combining the CDR3 with reference TRBV2 and TRBJ2-1 gives the whole variable domain EPEVTQTPSHQVTQMGQEVILRCVPISNHLYFYWYRQILGQKVEFLVSFYNNEISEKSEIFDDQFSVERPDGSNFTLKIRSTKLEDSAMYFCASSGFPGPGGGNEQFFGPGTRLTVL.